This TCR beta chain was obtained from a study of vaccination effects on CD4 cells after COVID-19. Study-level results: Late post-vaccination samples showed marked contraction of infection- and vaccine-induced clones.

Turning to this clone: No antigen is known for it.

Scientists isolated CD4+ T cells after a roughly ten-day culture period ended. Every participant took two doses of the BNT162b2 or mRNA-1273 vaccine. Clones were sequenced by immunoSEQ multiplex PCR, and TCRdb holds only the in-frame ones, with some missing. The sample contains about 57,000 clones, approximately 81% of which appear only once. Germline CDR1 is SGHAT and CDR2 is FQNNGV. CDR3 size: 18 residues. J was trimmed by 0 bases and V by 5 bases; bases with no gene match: 12. The specimen comprised CD4+ T cells from PBMCs cultured without peptide, sampled after COVID-19 vaccination. This TCR came from a human donor who received a COVID-19 vaccine. The rearrangement uses TRBV11-2 and TRBJ1-4; TRBD1 agrees at 7 bases. The CDR3 DNA reads TGTGCCAGCAGCACCAAGTGGGACAGCTTTGCAACTAATGAAAAACTGTTTTTT. Its translation: CASSTKWDSFATNEKLFF.